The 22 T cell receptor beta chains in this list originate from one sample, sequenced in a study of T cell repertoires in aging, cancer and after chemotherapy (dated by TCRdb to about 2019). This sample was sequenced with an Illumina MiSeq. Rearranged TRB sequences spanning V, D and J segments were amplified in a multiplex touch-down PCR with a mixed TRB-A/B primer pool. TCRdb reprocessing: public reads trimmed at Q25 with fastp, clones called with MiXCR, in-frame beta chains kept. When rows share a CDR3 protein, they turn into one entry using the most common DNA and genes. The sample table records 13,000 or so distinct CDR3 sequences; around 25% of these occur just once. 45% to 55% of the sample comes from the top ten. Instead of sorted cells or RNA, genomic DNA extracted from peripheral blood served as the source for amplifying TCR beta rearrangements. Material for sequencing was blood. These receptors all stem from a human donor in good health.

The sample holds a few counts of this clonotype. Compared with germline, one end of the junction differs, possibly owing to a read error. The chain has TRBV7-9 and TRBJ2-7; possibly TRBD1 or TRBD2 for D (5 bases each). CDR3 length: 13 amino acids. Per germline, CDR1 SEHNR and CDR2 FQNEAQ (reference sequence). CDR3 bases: TGCGCCAGCAGCTTGCCTGGGACGGACACCCTCTGCTTC. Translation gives CASSLPGTDTLCF.

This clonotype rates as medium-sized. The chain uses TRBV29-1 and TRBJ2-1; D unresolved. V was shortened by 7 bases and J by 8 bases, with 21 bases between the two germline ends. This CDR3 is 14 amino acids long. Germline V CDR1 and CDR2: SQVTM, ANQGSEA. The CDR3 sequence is CSADDNRVGHEQFF. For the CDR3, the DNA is TGCAGCGCGGATGACAATCGCGTCGGCCATGAGCAGTTCTTC.

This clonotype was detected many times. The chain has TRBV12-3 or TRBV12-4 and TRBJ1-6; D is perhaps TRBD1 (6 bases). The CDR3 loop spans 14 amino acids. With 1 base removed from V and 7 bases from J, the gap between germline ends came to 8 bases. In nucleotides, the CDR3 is TGTGCCAGCAGTTTAGGGACAGAGAATTCACCCCTCCACTTT. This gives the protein CASSLGTENSPLHF.

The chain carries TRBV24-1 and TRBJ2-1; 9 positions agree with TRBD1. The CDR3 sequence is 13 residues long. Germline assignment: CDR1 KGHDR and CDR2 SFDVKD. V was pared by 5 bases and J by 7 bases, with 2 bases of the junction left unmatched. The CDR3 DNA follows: TGTGCCACCAGTGGAGACAGGGGGAATGAGCAGTTCTTC. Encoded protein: CATSGDRGNEQFF.

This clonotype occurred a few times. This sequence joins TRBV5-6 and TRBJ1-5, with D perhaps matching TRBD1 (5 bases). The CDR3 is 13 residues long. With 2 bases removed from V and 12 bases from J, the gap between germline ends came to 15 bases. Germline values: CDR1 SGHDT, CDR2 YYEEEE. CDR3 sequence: CASSFSGAQGQHF. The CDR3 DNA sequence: TGTGCCAGCAGCTTCAGTGGCGCCCAGGGCCAGCATTTT.

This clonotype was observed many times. This CDR3 is CASSPQVQGGYGYTF. For the CDR3, the DNA is TGTGCCAGCTCACCACAGGTACAGGGTGGATATGGCTACACCTTC. The chain has TRBV18 and TRBJ1-2; D possibly corresponds to TRBD1 (6 bases). Looked up from germline, CDR1 is KGHSH and CDR2 is LQKENI. Trimming removed 1 base at V and 5 bases at J, with 14 bases between. The CDR3 has 15 amino acids.

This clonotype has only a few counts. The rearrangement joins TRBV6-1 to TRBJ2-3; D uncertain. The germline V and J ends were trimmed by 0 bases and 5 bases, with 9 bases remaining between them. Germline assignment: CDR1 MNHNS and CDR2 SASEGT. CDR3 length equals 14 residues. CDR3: CASSEAPVLDTQYF. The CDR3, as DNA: TGTGCCAGCAGTGAAGCCCCAGTTCTAGATACGCAGTATTTT.

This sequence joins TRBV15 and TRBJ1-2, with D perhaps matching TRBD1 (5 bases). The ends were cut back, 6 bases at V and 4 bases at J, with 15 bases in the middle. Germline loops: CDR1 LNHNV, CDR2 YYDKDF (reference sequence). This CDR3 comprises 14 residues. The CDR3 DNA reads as TGTGCCACCAGTCCCCGTCGGGGGGTCTATGGCTACACCTTC. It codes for CATSPRRGVYGYTF.

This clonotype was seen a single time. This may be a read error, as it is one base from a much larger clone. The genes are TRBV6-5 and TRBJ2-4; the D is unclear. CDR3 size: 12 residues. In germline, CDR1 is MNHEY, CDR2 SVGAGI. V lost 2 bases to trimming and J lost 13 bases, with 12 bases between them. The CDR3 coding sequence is TGTGCCAGCAGTTACAACCTAGTTGAGCAGTACTTC. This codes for CASSYNLVEQYF.

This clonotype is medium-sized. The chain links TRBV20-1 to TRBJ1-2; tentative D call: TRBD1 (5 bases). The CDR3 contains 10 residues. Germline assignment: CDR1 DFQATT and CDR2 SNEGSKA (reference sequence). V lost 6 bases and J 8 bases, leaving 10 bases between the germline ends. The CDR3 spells CSAGGVGYTF. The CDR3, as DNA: TGCAGTGCCGGGGGTGTAGGCTACACCTTC.

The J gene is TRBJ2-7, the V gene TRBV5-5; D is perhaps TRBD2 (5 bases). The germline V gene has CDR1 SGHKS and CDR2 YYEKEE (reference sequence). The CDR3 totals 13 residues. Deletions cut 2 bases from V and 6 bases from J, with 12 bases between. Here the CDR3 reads CASSFGEGSEQYF. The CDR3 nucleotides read TGTGCCAGCAGCTTCGGGGAAGGGTCCGAGCAGTACTTC.

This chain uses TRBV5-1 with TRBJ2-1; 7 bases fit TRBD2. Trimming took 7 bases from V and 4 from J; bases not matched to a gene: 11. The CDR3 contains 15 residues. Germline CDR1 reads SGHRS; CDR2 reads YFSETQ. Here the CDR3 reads CASGSIRGDYNEQFF. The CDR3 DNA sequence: TGCGCCAGCGGAAGTATCCGGGGGGATTACAATGAGCAGTTCTTC.

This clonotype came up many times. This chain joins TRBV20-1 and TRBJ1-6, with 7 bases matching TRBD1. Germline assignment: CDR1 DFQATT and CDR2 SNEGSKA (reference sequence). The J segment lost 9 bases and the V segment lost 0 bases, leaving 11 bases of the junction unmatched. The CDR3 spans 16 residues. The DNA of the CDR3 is TGCAGTGCTAGAGATCTCAGGGGGGGTCACGCTTCACCCCTCCACTTT. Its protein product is CSARDLRGGHASPLHF.

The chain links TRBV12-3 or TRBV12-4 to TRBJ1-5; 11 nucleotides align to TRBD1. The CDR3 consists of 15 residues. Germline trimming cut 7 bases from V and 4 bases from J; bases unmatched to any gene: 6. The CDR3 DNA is TGTGCCAGCACCTCGGACAGGGGGCGAAATCAGCCCCAGCATTTT. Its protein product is CASTSDRGRNQPQHF.

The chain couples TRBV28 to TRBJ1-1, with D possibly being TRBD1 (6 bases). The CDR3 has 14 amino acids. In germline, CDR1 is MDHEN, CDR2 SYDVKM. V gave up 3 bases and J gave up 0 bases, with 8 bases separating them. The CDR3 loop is CASSLTGLNTEAFF. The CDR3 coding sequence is TGTGCCAGCAGTTTGACAGGACTGAACACTGAAGCTTTCTTT.

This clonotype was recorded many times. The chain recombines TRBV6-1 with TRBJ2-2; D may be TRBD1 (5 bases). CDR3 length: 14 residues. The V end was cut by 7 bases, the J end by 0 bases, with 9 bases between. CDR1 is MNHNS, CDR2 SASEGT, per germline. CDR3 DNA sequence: TGTGCCAGCATCGCAGGGCCGAACACCGGGGAGCTGTTTTTT. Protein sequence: CASIAGPNTGELFF.

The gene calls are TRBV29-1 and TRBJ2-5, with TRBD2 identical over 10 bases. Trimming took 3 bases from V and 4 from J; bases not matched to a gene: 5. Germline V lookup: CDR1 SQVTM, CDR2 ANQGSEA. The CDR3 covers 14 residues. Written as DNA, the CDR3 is TGCAGCGTTGACCTAGCGGGAGTGGGAGAGACCCAGTACTTC. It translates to CSVDLAGVGETQYF.

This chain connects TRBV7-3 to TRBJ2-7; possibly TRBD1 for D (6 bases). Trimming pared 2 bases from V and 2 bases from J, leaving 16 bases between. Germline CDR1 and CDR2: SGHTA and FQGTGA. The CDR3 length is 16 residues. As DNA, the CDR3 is TGTGCCAGCAGCTTAGGTCCTAGGGGGACAACCTACGAGCAGTACTTC. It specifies CASSLGPRGTTYEQYF.

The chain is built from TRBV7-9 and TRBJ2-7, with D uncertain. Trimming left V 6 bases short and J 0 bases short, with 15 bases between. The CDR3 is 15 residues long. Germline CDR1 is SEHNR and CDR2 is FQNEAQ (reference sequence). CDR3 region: CASSLSRNPSYEQYF. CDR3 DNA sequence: TGTGCCAGCAGTTTAAGCAGGAATCCCTCCTACGAGCAGTACTTC.

DNA for the CDR3: TGTGCCAGCAGCTCAACAGGGGCGAGCACAGATACGCAGTATTTT. Amino acids: CASSSTGASTDTQYF. V and J are TRBV7-9 and TRBJ2-3, with 7 bases lining up with TRBD1. The CDR3 consists of 15 residues. Per the germline V gene, CDR1 is SEHNR and CDR2 is FQNEAQ (reference sequence). V was pared by 4 bases and J by 0 bases, with 4 bases of the junction left unmatched.

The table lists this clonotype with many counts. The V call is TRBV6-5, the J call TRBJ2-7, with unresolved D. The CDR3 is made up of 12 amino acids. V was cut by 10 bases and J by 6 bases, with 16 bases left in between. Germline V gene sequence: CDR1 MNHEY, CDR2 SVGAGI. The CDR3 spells CATATPGTEQYF. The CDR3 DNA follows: TGTGCCACCGCGACGCCCGGTACCGAGCAGTACTTC.

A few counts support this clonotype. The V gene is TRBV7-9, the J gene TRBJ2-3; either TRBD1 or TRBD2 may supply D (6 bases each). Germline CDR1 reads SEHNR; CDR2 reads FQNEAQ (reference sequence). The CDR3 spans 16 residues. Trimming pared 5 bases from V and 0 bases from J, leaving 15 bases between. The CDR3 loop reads CASSQGWGASTDTQYF. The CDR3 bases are TGTGCCAGCAGCCAAGGATGGGGGGCCAGCACAGATACGCAGTATTTT.